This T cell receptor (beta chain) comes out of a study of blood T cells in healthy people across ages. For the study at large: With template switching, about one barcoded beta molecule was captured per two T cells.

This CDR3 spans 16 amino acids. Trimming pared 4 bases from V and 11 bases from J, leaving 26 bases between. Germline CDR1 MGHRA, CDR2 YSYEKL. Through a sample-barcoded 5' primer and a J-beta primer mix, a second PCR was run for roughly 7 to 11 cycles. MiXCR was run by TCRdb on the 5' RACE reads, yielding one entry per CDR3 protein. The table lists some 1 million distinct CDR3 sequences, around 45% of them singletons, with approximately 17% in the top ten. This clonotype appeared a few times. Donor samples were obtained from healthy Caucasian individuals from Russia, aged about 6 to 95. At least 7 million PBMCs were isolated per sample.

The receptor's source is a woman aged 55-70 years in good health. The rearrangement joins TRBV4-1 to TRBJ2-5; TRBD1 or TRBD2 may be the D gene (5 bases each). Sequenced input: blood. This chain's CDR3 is CASSRDAAGKTGEQYF. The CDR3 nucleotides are TGCGCCAGCAGCCGGGACGCGGCAGGGAAGACGGGTGAGCAGTACTTC.